This T cell receptor beta chain was sequenced during a study of human T cells and chemical hapten exposure. Turning to the study itself: Alopecia areata, totalis or universalis was found in mostly female patients. Broader study findings: Unchanged with DPC sensitization were TCRs above 1 in 1000 frequency.

Time point denoted: pre-sensitization, week 0. Sample treatment: therapeutic diphenylcyclopropenone sensitization with weekly scalp DPC. This CDR3 has 12 amino acids. The germline V gene has CDR1 SNHLY and CDR2 FYNNEI. V was shortened by 6 bases and J by 7 bases, with 11 bases between the two germline ends. Comments on this clonotype: Its antigen is not identified.

TCRdb recomputed calls from the RACE reads with MiXCR, one row per CDR3 protein. The data show about 98,000 distinct CDR3 sequences, with 10% to 13% seen just once and more than 2.5% held by the top ten. The source of this sequence is a woman aged 55-70 years with alopecia areata. Some clones in this sample may be carry-over from other donors' samples. The V call is TRBV2, the J call TRBJ2-3; D may be TRBD1 (5 bases). This specimen was whole blood, taken in connection with sensitization to the hapten diphenylcyclopropenone (DPC). CDR3 nucleotide sequence: TGTGCCAGCAGAGAGACAGAGAATACGCAGTATTTT. This codes for CASRETENTQYF. The full variable domain, its missing parts supplied by reference TRBV2 and TRBJ2-3, is EPEVTQTPSHQVTQMGQEVILRCVPISNHLYFYWYRQILGQKVEFLVSFYNNEISEKSEIFDDQFSVERPDGSNFTLKIRSTKLEDSAMYFCASRETENTQYFGPGTRLTVL.